This T cell receptor (beta chain) was captured by sequencing in a study of regulatory T cells in long-lasting Graves disease. Regarding time point: newly diagnosed GD, antithyroid drugs for less than 3 months. PBMC-extracted RNA yielded the TCR library. Per the germline V gene, CDR1 is MDHEN and CDR2 is SYDVKM. With 6 bases removed from V and 3 bases from J, the gap between germline ends came to 9 bases. The CDR3 runs to 14 residues. This clonotype was counted ten times or more. Arm-PCR of CDR3 regions with iRepertoire HTBI primers generated TCR beta libraries. TCRdb re-derived calls from the multiplex PCR reads in MiXCR, one entry per CDR3 protein. The sample consists of about 450,000 distinct CDR3 sequences, around 17% of them appearing once. A further study also used this sample, focusing on T cells in Graves' hyperthyroidism and ophthalmopathy.

The rearrangement links TRBV28 to TRBJ1-6; a weak D match, TRBD1 (6 bases). This clonotype was obtained from a woman in her twenties or thirties with Graves disease. The starting material was peripheral blood mononuclear cells (PBMCs), obtained at new diagnosis, from a patient treated with antithyroid drugs. The CDR3 loop reads CASSTGIYNSPLHF. For the CDR3, the DNA is TGTGCCAGCAGCACAGGGATCTATAATTCACCCCTCCACTTT.